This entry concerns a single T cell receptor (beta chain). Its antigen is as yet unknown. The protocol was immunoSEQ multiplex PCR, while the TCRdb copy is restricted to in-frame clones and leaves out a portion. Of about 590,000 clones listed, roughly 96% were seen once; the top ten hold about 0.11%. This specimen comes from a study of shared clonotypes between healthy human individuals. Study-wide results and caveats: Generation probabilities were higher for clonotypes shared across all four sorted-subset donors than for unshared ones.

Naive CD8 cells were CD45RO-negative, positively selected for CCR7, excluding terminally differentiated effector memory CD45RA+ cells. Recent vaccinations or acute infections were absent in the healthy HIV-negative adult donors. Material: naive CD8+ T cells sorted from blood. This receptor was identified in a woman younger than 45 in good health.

The CDR3 reads CASSVVRSTNEKLFF. The DNA for the CDR3 is TGTGCCAGCAGTGTTGTGAGGTCCACTAATGAAAAACTGTTTTTT. This sequence joins TRBV27 and TRBJ1-4; D is ambiguous. Germline assignment: CDR1 MNHEY and CDR2 SMNVEV (reference sequence). Trimming took 5 bases from V and 2 from J, leaving 12 bases between them. The CDR3 is made up of 15 amino acids.